This entry describes one T cell receptor beta chain. V shed 6 bases and J shed 6 bases, with 15 bases lying between them. Germline lookup yields CDR1 MNHEY and CDR2 SVGAGI. The CDR3 is 13 amino acids. These data originate in a study of T-cell memory formation after mild COVID-19. 5'RACE with constant-segment primers yielded barcoded, UMI-tagged TCR alpha and TCR beta cDNA libraries. One entry per CDR3 protein results from TCRdb running MiXCR on the 5' RACE reads. The repertoire has around 200,000 distinct CDR3 sequences, around 30% of them found once; the top ten carry approximately 10%. The rearrangement uses TRBV6-5 and TRBJ2-7, with a tentative D call TRBD2 (5 bases). Sequencing was done on a sample of PBMCs or a T cell subset sorted from them (not recorded which). This receptor was taken from an adult woman who had mild COVID-19 (a few samples of this study predate the infection). Cell type and time point are not known. The CDR3 DNA reads as TGTGCCAGCAGCCCTAATCCCGAGGGCGAGCAGTACTTC. Translated: CASSPNPEGEQYF.